This T cell receptor beta chain was sequenced during a study of human T cells and chemical hapten exposure. Per germline, CDR1 SGHTA and CDR2 FQGNSA. This CDR3 comprises 12 residues. Trimming stripped 5 bases from V and 5 bases from J, with 10 bases between. TCRdb passed the RACE reads through MiXCR, listing each CDR3 protein once. The sample holds some 52,000 distinct CDR3 sequences; approximately 9.9% are singletons and the top ten take around 1.8%. Study-level findings and limits: Expanded TCRs showed more large CDR3 clusters than pre-sensitization or healthy control sets.

This clonotype came up a few times. What it recognizes is unknown. Time point reported: patch test 1, 2 weeks after DPC sensitization. Specified treatment: therapeutic diphenylcyclopropenone sensitization with weekly scalp DPC. RNA extraction used unfractionated whole blood as the source of total RNA. Staff drew blood before applying each patch test. This chain links TRBV7-2 with TRBJ2-7, with D maybe TRBD1 (6 bases). Material: whole blood, obtained in connection with sensitization to the hapten diphenylcyclopropenone (DPC). This clonotype originated in a woman between 40 and 55 years old with alopecia areata. Some clones in this sample may be carry-over from other donors' samples. CDR3 residues: CASSLTGNEQYF. CDR3 DNA sequence: TGTGCCAGCAGCCTCACAGGGAACGAGCAGTACTTC.